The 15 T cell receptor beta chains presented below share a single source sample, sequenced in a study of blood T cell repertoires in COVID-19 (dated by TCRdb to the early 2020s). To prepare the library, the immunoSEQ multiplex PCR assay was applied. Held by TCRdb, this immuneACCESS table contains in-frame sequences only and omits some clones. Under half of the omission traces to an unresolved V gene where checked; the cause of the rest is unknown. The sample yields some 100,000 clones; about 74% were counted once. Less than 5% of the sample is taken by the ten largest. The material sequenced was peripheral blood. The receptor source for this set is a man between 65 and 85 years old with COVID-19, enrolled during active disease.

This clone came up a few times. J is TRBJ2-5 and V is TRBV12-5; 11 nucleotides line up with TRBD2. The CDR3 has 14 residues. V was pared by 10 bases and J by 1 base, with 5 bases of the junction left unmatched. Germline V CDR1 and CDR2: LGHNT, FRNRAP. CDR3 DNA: TGTGCTACAGTGGGACTAGCGGTCCAAGAGACCCAGTACTTC. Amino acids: CATVGLAVQETQYF. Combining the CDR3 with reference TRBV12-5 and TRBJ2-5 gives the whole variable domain DARVTQTPRHKVTEMGQEVTMRCQPILGHNTVFWYRQTMMQGLELLAYFRNRAPLDDSGMPKDRFSAEMPDATLATLKIQPSEPRDSAVYFCATVGLAVQETQYFGPGTRLLVL.

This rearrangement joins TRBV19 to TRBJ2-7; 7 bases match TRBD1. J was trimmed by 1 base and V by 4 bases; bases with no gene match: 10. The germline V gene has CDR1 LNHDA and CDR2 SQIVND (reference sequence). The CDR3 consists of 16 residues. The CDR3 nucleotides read TGTGCCAGTAGTAACGAAAACCGGGACAGATCCTACGAGCAGTACTTC. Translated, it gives CASSNENRDRSYEQYF. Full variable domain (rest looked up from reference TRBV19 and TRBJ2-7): DGGITQSPKYLFRKEGQNVTLSCEQNLNHDAMYWYRQDPGQGLRLIYYSQIVNDFQKGDIAEGYSVSREKKESFPLTVTSAQKNPTAFYLCASSNENRDRSYEQYFGPGTRLTVT.

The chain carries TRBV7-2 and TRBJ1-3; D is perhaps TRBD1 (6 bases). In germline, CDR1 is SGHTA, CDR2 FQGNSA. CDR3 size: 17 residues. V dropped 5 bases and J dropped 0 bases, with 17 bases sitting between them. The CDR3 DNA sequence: TGTGCCAGCAGCCAACCCCCAGGACAGCTCTCTGGAAACACCATATATTTT. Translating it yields CASSQPPGQLSGNTIYF.

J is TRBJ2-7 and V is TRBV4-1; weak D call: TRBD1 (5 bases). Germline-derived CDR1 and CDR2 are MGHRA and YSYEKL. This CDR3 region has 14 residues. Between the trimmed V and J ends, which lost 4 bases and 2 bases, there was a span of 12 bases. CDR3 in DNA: TGCGCCAGCAGCCCCGGACAAGGAACCTACGAGCAGTACTTC. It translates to CASSPGQGTYEQYF.

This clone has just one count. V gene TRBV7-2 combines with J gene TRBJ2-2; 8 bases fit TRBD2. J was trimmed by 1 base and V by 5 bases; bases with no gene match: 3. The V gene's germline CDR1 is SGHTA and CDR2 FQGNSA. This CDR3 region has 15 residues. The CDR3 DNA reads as TGTGCCAGCAGCAAGGGACTAGGGAACACCGGGGAGCTGTTTTTT. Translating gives CASSKGLGNTGELFF.

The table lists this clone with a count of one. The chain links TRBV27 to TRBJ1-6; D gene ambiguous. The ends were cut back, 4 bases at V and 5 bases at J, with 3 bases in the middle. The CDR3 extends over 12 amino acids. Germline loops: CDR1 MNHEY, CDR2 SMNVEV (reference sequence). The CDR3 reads CASSSNNSPLHF. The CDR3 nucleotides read TGTGCCAGCAGTTCAAATAATTCACCCCTCCACTTT.

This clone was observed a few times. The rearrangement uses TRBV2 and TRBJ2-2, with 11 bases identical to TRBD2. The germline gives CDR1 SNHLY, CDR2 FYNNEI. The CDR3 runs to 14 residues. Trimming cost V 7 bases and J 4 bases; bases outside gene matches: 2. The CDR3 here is CASTGLAGTGELFF. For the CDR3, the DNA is TGTGCCAGCACAGGACTAGCGGGCACCGGGGAGCTGTTTTTT.

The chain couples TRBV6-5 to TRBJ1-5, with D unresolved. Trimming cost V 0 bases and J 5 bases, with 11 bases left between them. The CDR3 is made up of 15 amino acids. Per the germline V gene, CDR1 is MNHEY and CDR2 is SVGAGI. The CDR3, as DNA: TGTGCCAGCAGTTACTCGGCTGCTCCCCATCAGCCCCAGCATTTT. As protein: CASSYSAAPHQPQHF.

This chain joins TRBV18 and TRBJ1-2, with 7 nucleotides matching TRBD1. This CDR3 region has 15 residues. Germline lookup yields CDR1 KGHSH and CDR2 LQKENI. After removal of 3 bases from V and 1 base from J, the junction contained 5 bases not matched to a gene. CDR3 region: CASSPSGTVNYGYTF. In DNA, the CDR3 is TGTGCCAGCTCACCCTCCGGGACAGTTAACTATGGCTACACCTTC.

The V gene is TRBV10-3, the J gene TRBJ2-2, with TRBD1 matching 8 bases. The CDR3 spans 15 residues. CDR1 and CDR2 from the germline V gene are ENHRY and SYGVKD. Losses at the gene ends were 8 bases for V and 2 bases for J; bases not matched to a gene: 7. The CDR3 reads CAIEAGQGNTGELFF. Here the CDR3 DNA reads TGTGCCATCGAAGCCGGACAGGGTAACACCGGGGAGCTGTTTTTT.

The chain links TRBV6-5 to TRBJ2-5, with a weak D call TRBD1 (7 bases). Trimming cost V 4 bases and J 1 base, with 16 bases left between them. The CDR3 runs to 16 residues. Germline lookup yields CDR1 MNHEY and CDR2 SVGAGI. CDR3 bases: TGTGCCAGCAGTTCCCTCAGGGGGGCCTTCCAAGAGACCCAGTACTTC. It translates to CASSSLRGAFQETQYF.

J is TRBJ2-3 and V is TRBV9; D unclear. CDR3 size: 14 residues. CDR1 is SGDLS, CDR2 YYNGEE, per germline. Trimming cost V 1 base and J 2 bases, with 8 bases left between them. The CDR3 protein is CASSVQVNTDTQYF. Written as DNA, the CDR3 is TGTGCCAGCAGCGTACAGGTCAACACAGATACGCAGTATTTT.

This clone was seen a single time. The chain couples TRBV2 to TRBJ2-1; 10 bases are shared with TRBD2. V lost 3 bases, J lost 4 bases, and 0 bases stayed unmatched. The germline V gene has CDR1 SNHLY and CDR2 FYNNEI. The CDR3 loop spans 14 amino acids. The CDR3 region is CASSDSGRYNEQFF. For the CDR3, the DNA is TGTGCCAGCAGTGATAGCGGGAGGTACAATGAGCAGTTCTTC. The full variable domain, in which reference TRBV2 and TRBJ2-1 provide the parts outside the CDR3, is EPEVTQTPSHQVTQMGQEVILRCVPISNHLYFYWYRQILGQKVEFLVSFYNNEISEKSEIFDDQFSVERPDGSNFTLKIRSTKLEDSAMYFCASSDSGRYNEQFFGPGTRLTVL.

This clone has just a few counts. CDR3 in DNA: TGTGCCAGCAGTCCCGACAGCGCGAACACCGGGGAGCTGTTTTTT. This sequence encodes CASSPDSANTGELFF. The chain joins TRBV6-5 to TRBJ2-2; D is possibly TRBD1 (5 bases). The germline V gene encodes CDR1 MNHEY and CDR2 SVGAGI. The ends were cut back, 5 bases at V and 0 bases at J, with 10 bases in the middle. The CDR3 is made up of 15 amino acids.

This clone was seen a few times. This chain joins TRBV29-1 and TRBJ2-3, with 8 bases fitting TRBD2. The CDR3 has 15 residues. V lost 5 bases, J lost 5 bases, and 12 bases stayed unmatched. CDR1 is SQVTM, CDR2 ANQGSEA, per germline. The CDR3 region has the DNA TGCAGCGTTCTCCCTAGCGGGTCGGTAGGAGATACGCAGTATTTT. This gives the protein CSVLPSGSVGDTQYF.